This T cell receptor (beta chain) was found in a study of CD8 T cells in ankylosing spondylitis. This CDR3 region has 15 residues. CDR1 MNHEY and CDR2 SMNVEV come from the germline V gene (reference sequence). Trimming pared 5 bases from V and 0 bases from J, leaving 12 bases between. MiXCR, applied by TCRdb to the 5' RACE reads, yields one record per CDR3 protein. The sample has under 300,000 distinct CDR3 sequences; 15% to 20% are singletons. The chain combines TRBV27 with TRBJ2-3; D uncertain. The sample was blood, either unsorted or a sorted T cell fraction (not recorded which). This receptor was taken from a male donor with ankylosing spondylitis or in good health (not recorded which). CDR3 sequence (DNA): TGTGCCAGCAGTGCCATGGCATTGAGCACAGATACGCAGTATTTT. Its translation: CASSAMALSTDTQYF.